These 5 T cell receptor beta chains share one sample of origin, sequenced in a study of early T cells in non-severe SARS-CoV-2 infection. In TCRdb, the 5' RACE reads were re-called with MiXCR into one record per CDR3 protein. The sample lists some 76,000 distinct CDR3 sequences, roughly an eighth occurring once. Sample: whole blood. All receptors derive from an adult who was a healthcare worker with PCR-confirmed SARS-CoV-2 infection or an uninfected control (not recorded which).

The table lists this clonotype with many counts. The J gene is TRBJ2-5, the V gene TRBV29-1; no firm D call. V was clipped by 4 bases and J by 0 bases, with 12 bases between them. CDR3 length: 14 residues. Germline values: CDR1 SQVTM, CDR2 ANQGSEA. The CDR3 region has the DNA TGCAGCGTTGGTGCGATCAGTTACCAAGAGACCCAGTACTTC. It specifies CSVGAISYQETQYF.

The chain is built from TRBV4-2 and TRBJ1-4; no firm D call. The CDR3 is 14 residues long. Trimming removed 4 bases at V and 3 bases at J, with 9 bases between. CDR1 is LGHNA and CDR2 is YNFKEQ in the germline V gene. CDR3 nucleotide sequence: TGTGCCAGCAGCCTAGTCGGGGCTAATGAAAAACTGTTTTTT. Translation: CASSLVGANEKLFF.

V usage is TRBV5-1 and J usage is TRBJ2-2; no reliable D call. Deletions cut 0 bases from V and 6 bases from J, with 18 bases between. The CDR3 consists of 17 residues. The germline gives CDR1 SGHRS, CDR2 YFSETQ. In DNA, the CDR3 is TGCGCCAGCAGCTTGGGGGTTTCTGCTACCTCCGCCGGGGAGCTGTTTTTT. Its protein is CASSLGVSATSAGELFF.

This clonotype was observed a handful of times. The rearrangement uses TRBV3-1 and TRBJ2-2, with D possibly matching TRBD1 (6 bases). The CDR3 contains 15 residues. Germline CDR1 is LGHDT and CDR2 is YNNKEL (reference sequence). The germline V and J ends were trimmed by 0 bases and 1 base, with 6 bases remaining between them. The CDR3 nucleotides read TGTGCCAGCAGCCAAGAGACAGGGAACACCGGGGAGCTGTTTTTT. Its protein is CASSQETGNTGELFF.

The chain joins TRBV5-1 to TRBJ2-5, with 8 bases lining up with TRBD1. The trim removed 3 bases at V and 3 bases at J, leaving 7 bases unmatched. The CDR3 length is 15 residues. Germline V lookup: CDR1 SGHRS, CDR2 YFSETQ. The CDR3: CASSSGQGPEETQYF. The CDR3 DNA reads as TGCGCCAGCAGCTCAGGACAGGGACCAGAAGAGACCCAGTACTTC. The whole variable domain, filled in from reference TRBV5-1 and TRBJ2-5, reads KAGVTQTPRYLIKTRGQQVTLSCSPISGHRSVSWYQQTPGQGLQFLFEYFSETQRNKGNFPGRFSGRQFSNSRSEMNVSTLELGDSALYLCASSSGQGPEETQYFGPGTRLLVL.